This is a list of T cell receptor beta chains from one sample in a study of neurological immune-mediated disorders. TCRdb re-analysed the 5' RACE reads in MiXCR, keeping a single row per CDR3 protein. The repertoire holds about 35,000 distinct CDR3 sequences, with 3.8% as singletons. The sample taken for sequencing was PBMCs. These receptor sequences come from a young man with multiple sclerosis. Each CDR3 is given with its conserved first and last residue. Each record gives: J gene, V gene, CDR3 protein.

TRBJ1-1 TRBV7-6 CASSLERSSGTTAFF
TRBJ2-1 TRBV20-1 CSAITGHPYNEQFF
TRBJ1-1 TRBV7-2 CASSLGRGKDAFF
TRBJ2-7 TRBV6-5 CASGTYEQYF
TRBJ2-1 TRBV10-3 CACRGERGTPSSYNEQFF
TRBJ1-1 TRBV7-6 CASSSPKSMADTEAFF
TRBJ2-4 TRBV2 CASSPRGQGGNIQYF
TRBJ2-5 TRBV29-1 CSATSGYQETQYF
TRBJ1-1 TRBV6-5 CASSYPGRGGSNTEAFF
TRBJ1-1 TRBV6-6 CASSYQTGSGTEAFF
TRBJ2-3 TRBV9 CASSVEVHARDTQYF
TRBJ2-7 TRBV3-1 CASSQDLADEQYF
TRBJ1-1 TRBV6-1 CASSEYGRGLSTEAFF
TRBJ1-2 TRBV12-3/TRBV12-4 CASSNREGYGYTF
TRBJ1-4 TRBV7-2 CASSGAAANEKLFF
TRBJ2-7 TRBV27 CASKNDGPYEQYF
TRBJ1-2 TRBV5-1 CASSLDRGGPDGYTF
TRBJ2-2 TRBV7-2 CASSLQRRTGELFF
TRBJ2-2 TRBV7-2 CASSRKEGSAGELFF
TRBJ1-3 TRBV29-1 CSVERTGISGNTIYF
TRBJ2-3 TRBV10-3 CAISSGGSTDTQYF
TRBJ2-7 TRBV15 CATSRANRGEQYF
TRBJ2-7 TRBV20-1 CSARDLKQLTYEQYF